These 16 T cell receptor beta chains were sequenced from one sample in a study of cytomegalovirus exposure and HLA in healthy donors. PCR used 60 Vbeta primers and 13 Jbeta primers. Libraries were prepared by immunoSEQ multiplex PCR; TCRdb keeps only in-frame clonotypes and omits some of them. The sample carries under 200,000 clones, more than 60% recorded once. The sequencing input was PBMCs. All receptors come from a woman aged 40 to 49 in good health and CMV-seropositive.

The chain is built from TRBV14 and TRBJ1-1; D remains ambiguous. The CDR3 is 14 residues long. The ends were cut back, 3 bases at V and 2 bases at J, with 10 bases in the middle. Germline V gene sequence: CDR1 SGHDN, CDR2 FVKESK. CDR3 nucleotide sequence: TGTGCCAGCAGCCAGAAACGACTTAACACTGAAGCTTTCTTT. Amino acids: CASSQKRLNTEAFF. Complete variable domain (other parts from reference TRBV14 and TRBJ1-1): EAGVTQFPSHSVIEKGQTVTLRCDPISGHDNLYWYRRVMGKEIKFLLHFVKESKQDESGMPNNRFLAERTGGTYSTLKVQPAELEDSGVYFCASSQKRLNTEAFFGQGTRLTVV.

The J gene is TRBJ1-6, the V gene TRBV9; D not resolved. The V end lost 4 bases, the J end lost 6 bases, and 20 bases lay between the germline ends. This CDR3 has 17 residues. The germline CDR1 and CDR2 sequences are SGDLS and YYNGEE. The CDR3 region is CASSRPLGEESNSPLHF. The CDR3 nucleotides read TGTGCCAGCAGCCGCCCGCTTGGGGAGGAGAGTAATTCACCCCTCCACTTT.

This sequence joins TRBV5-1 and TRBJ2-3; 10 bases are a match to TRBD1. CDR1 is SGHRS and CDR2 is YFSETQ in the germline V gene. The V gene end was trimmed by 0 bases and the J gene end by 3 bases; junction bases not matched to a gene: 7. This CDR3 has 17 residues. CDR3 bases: TGCGCCAGCAGCTTGGGGGTGACAGGGGGCGCAACAGATACGCAGTATTTT. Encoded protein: CASSLGVTGGATDTQYF.

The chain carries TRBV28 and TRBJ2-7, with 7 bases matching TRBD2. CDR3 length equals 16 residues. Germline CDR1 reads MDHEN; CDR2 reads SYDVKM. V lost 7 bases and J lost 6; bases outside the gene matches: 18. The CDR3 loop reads CASTLGGGRDFGEQYF. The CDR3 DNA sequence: TGTGCCAGCACCCTAGGTGGGGGGAGGGACTTCGGCGAGCAGTACTTC.

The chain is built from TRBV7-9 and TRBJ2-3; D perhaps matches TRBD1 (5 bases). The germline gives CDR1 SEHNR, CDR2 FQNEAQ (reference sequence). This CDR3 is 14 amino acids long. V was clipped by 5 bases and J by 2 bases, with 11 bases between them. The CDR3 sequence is CASSRGIDTDTQYF. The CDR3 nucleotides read TGTGCCAGCAGCAGGGGAATTGACACAGATACGCAGTATTTT.

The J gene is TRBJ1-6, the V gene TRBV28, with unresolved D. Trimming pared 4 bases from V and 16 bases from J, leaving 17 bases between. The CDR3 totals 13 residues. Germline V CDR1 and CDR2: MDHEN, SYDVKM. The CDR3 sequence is CASSYRPTPTLHF. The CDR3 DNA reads TGTGCCAGCAGTTATCGGCCAACACCGACTCTCCACTTT.

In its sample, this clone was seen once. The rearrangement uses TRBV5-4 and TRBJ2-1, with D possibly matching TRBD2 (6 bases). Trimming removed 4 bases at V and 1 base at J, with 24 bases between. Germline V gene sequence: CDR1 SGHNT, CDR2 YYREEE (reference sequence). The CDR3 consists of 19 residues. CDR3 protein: CASSQRTTPMGWSYNEQFF. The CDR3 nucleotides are TGTGCCAGCAGCCAAAGGACTACGCCCATGGGGTGGTCCTACAATGAGCAGTTCTTC.

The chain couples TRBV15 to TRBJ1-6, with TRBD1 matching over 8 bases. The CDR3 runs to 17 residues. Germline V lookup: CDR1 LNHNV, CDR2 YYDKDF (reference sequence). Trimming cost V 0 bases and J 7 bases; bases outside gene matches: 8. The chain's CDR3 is CATSRDRRDRGNSPLHF. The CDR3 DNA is TGTGCCACCAGCAGAGATCGACGTGACAGGGGCAATTCACCCCTCCACTTT.

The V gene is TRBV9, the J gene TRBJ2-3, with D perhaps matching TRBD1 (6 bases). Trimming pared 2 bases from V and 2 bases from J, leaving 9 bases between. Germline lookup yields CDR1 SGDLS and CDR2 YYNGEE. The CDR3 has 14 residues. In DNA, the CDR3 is TGTGCCAGCAGCGTCCGACAGGCCACAGATACGCAGTATTTT. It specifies CASSVRQATDTQYF.

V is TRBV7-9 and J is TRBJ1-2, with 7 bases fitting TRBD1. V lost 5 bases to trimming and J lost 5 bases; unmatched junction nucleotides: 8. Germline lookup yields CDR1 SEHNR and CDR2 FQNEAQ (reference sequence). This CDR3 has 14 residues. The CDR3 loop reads CASSQWDSRYGYTF. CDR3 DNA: TGTGCCAGCAGCCAGTGGGACAGTCGATATGGCTACACCTTC.

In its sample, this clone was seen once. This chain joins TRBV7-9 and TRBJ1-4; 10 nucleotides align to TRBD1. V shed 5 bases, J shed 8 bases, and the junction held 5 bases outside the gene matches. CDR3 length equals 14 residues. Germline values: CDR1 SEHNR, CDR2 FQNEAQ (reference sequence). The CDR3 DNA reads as TGTGCCAGCAGCCCCGGGACAGGGGACGAAAAACTGTTTTTT. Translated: CASSPGTGDEKLFF.

The CDR3 sequence is CASSEAVWGQGHEQYF. CDR3 DNA sequence: TGTGCCAGCAGTGAAGCAGTGTGGGGACAGGGTCACGAGCAGTACTTC. The chain combines TRBV6-1 with TRBJ2-7; the match to TRBD1 covers 9 bases. Germline values: CDR1 MNHNS, CDR2 SASEGT. The V gene end was trimmed by 0 bases and the J gene end by 5 bases; junction bases not matched to a gene: 8. The CDR3 sequence is 16 residues long.

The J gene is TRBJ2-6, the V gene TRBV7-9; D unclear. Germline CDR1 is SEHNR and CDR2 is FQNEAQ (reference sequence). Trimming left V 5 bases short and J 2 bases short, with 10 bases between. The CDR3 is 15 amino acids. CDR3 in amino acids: CASSEDKPGANVLTF. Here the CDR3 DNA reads TGTGCCAGCAGCGAAGACAAACCTGGGGCCAACGTCCTGACTTTC.

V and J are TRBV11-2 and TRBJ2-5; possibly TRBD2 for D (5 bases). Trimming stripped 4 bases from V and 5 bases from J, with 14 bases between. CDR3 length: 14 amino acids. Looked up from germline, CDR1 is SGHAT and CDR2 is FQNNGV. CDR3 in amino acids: CASSSYKGVETQYF. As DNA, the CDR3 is TGTGCCAGCAGCTCTTATAAGGGAGTGGAGACCCAGTACTTC.

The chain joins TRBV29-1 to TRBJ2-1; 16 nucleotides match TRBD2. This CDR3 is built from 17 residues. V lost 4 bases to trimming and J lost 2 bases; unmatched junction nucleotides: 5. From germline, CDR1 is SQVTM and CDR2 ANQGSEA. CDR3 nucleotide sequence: TGCAGCGTTGGGAGGGGGACTAGCGGGAGGGCCTACAATGAGCAGTTCTTC. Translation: CSVGRGTSGRAYNEQFF.

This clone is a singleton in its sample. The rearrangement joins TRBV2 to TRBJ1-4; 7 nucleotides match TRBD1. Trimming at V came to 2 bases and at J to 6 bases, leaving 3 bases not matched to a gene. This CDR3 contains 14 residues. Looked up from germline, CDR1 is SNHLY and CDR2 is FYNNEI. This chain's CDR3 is CASSEQGEDEKLFF. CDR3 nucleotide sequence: TGTGCCAGCAGTGAACAGGGGGAGGATGAAAAACTGTTTTTT.